The next 17 T cell receptor beta chains were all read from a single sample in a study of T cell responses to AZD1222 COVID-19 vaccine. Assay used: immunoSEQ multiplex PCR; TCRdb lists only in-frame clones, some missing. Of approximately 50,000 clones listed, about 86% are singletons. The sequences come from peripheral blood, collected 28 days after the second AZD1222 dose. Receptors originate from an adult who received the AZD1222 COVID-19 vaccine.

The J gene is TRBJ2-3, the V gene TRBV5-4; D uncertain. V shed 2 bases and J shed 0 bases, with 7 bases lying between them. This CDR3 is 14 amino acids long. Looked up from germline, CDR1 is SGHNT and CDR2 is YYREEE (reference sequence). The CDR3 protein is CASSFFGSTDTQYF. As DNA, the CDR3 is TGTGCCAGCAGCTTCTTTGGGAGCACAGATACGCAGTATTTT.

This rearrangement joins TRBV3-1 (or the pseudogene TRBV3-2) to TRBJ1-1; D is uncertain. The V end lost 2 bases, the J end lost 0 bases, and 7 bases lay between the germline ends. This CDR3 spans 14 amino acids. CDR1 is LGHDT and CDR2 is YNNKEL in the germline V gene (reference sequence). CDR3 DNA sequence: TGTGCCAGCAGCCAAAACGAGATGAACACTGAAGCTTTCTTT. This codes for CASSQNEMNTEAFF.

The rearrangement links TRBV28 to TRBJ1-1; the D is unclear. Germline V gives CDR1 MDHEN, CDR2 SYDVKM. This CDR3 contains 12 residues. The V and J ends lost 3 bases and 2 bases respectively, with 4 bases between them. CDR3 coding DNA: TGTGCCAGCAGTTTCGGAAACACTGAAGCTTTCTTT. Amino acid sequence: CASSFGNTEAFF.

The chain is built from TRBV28 and TRBJ2-5, with 11 bases that match TRBD2. This CDR3 has 19 residues. V lost 3 bases to trimming and J lost 2 bases; unmatched junction nucleotides: 14. The germline V gene has CDR1 MDHEN and CDR2 SYDVKM. The CDR3 region is CASSFSTLGLAESQETQYF. The CDR3 region has the DNA TGTGCCAGCAGTTTTTCTACACTGGGACTAGCGGAATCACAAGAGACCCAGTACTTC.

The chain is built from TRBV15 and TRBJ2-7; weak D call: TRBD1 (6 bases). This CDR3 region has 14 residues. In germline, CDR1 is LNHNV, CDR2 YYDKDF (reference sequence). V lost 3 bases and J 3 bases, leaving 12 bases between the germline ends. CDR3 bases: TGTGCCACCAGCAGTATTGACAGGAACTACGAGCAGTACTTC. It is translated as CATSSIDRNYEQYF.

The chain recombines TRBV2 with TRBJ2-5, with TRBD1 as a possible D gene (6 bases). Germline V gene sequence: CDR1 SNHLY, CDR2 FYNNEI. CDR3 length: 15 amino acids. V lost 7 bases, J lost 5 bases, and 20 bases lay in between. The CDR3 bases are TGTGCCAGCACCGTTACCCTAACAGGGACCGAGACCCAGTACTTC. Protein product: CASTVTLTGTETQYF.

This rearrangement joins TRBV6-1 to TRBJ1-5; D gene unclear. The germline gives CDR1 MNHNS, CDR2 SASEGT. The CDR3 runs to 14 residues. V dropped 1 base and J dropped 1 base, with 5 bases sitting between them. The CDR3 bases are TGTGCCAGCAGTGAAGGAGGGAGCAATCAGCCCCAGCATTTT. It encodes CASSEGGSNQPQHF.

V and J are TRBV10-3 and TRBJ1-2; no reliable D call. CDR3 size: 14 residues. Germline V CDR1 and CDR2: ENHRY, SYGVKD. Trimming left V 0 bases short and J 1 base short, with 6 bases between. The CDR3 bases are TGTGCCATCAGTGAGTCGGAAGTTAACTATGGCTACACCTTC. The encoded protein is CAISESEVNYGYTF.

The rearrangement uses TRBV30 and TRBJ2-1; TRBD1 or TRBD2 may be the D gene (6 bases each). V lost 1 base, J lost 6 bases, and 13 bases lay in between. The CDR3 sequence is 14 residues long. Per the germline V gene, CDR1 is GTSNPN and CDR2 is SVGIG (reference sequence). CDR3 sequence: CAWSATQGGNEQFF. The DNA of the CDR3 is TGTGCCTGGAGTGCGACACAGGGAGGCAATGAGCAGTTCTTC.

The chain couples TRBV18 to TRBJ1-5, with a possible D match to TRBD1 (6 bases). CDR1 KGHSH and CDR2 LQKENI come from the germline V gene. With 3 bases removed from V and 3 bases from J, the gap between germline ends came to 12 bases. The CDR3 consists of 15 residues. The CDR3 spells CASSPSTGSNQPQHF. CDR3 DNA sequence: TGTGCCAGCTCACCGTCGACAGGATCCAATCAGCCCCAGCATTTT.

V usage is TRBV9 and J usage is TRBJ2-1; 8 nucleotides align to TRBD2. The CDR3 is made up of 14 amino acids. The V gene's germline CDR1 is SGDLS and CDR2 YYNGEE. The trim removed 3 bases at V and 8 bases at J, leaving 7 bases unmatched. The DNA of the CDR3 is TGTGCCAGCAGCGGGGACGGGACTAGGGATGAGCAGTTCTTC. This codes for CASSGDGTRDEQFF.

The rearrangement links TRBV5-1 to TRBJ2-1, with a weak D call TRBD2 (5 bases). This CDR3 spans 14 amino acids. Germline CDR1 reads SGHRS; CDR2 reads YFSETQ. V was cut by 0 bases and J by 7 bases, with 11 bases left in between. The CDR3 is CASSLDGGLNEQFF. Here the CDR3 DNA reads TGCGCCAGCAGCTTGGATGGTGGACTGAATGAGCAGTTCTTC.

This CDR3 reads CATSDSSGTSGYSSYNEQFF. DNA for the CDR3: TGTGCCACCAGTGACTCTTCGGGGACTAGCGGTTACTCCTCCTACAATGAGCAGTTCTTC. The chain employs TRBV24-1 and TRBJ2-1, with 11 bases fitting TRBD2. With V trimmed by 4 bases and J by 0 bases, 13 bases remained unmatched. Looked up from germline, CDR1 is KGHDR and CDR2 is SFDVKD. This CDR3 contains 20 residues.

J is TRBJ2-5 and V is TRBV18; D remains ambiguous. CDR1 is KGHSH and CDR2 is LQKENI in the germline V gene. The CDR3 contains 11 residues. Trimming removed 3 bases from V and 5 bases from J, with 4 bases in between. In DNA form, the CDR3 reads TGTGCCAGCTCACCGGGGGAGACCCAGTACTTC. Its translation is CASSPGETQYF.

The table lists this clone with a count of one. This chain links TRBV4-3 with TRBJ1-1; TRBD1 agrees at 8 bases. V lost 4 bases and J lost 4; bases outside the gene matches: 11. CDR3 size: 16 residues. Germline V lookup: CDR1 LGHNA, CDR2 YSLEER. The CDR3 sequence is CASSRGDRGGITEAFF. Written as DNA, the CDR3 is TGCGCCAGCAGCCGCGGAGACAGGGGCGGAATCACTGAAGCTTTCTTT.

J is TRBJ2-1 and V is TRBV28; 8 bases map to TRBD2. The germline V gene has CDR1 MDHEN and CDR2 SYDVKM. This CDR3 has 14 amino acids. V trimming: 7 bases; J trimming: 4 bases; junction bases outside the gene matches: 6. CDR3 amino acids: CASMTSVTYNEQFF. The CDR3 nucleotides read TGTGCCAGCATGACTAGCGTGACGTACAATGAGCAGTTCTTC.

This clone appeared a few times. The J gene is TRBJ2-1, the V gene TRBV2; 11 nucleotides agree with TRBD2. J was trimmed by 9 bases and V by 2 bases; bases with no gene match: 3. The CDR3 has 14 residues. Germline values: CDR1 SNHLY, CDR2 FYNNEI. The CDR3 DNA reads TGTGCCAGCAGTGAATTTACTAGCGGGGGTGAGCAGTTCTTC. As protein: CASSEFTSGGEQFF.